This T cell receptor beta chain stems from a study of blood T cell repertoires in COVID-19. Study information: In each case, the material was cDNA or gDNA derived from T cells, B-cell-depleted T cells, or PBMCs.

Germline V gene data show CDR1 as GTSNPN and CDR2 as SVGIG (reference sequence). This CDR3 region has 14 residues. V was shortened by 2 bases and J by 5 bases, with 15 bases between the two germline ends. Sequenced by immunoSEQ multiplex PCR; TCRdb stores in-frame clones only, minus some. The sample lists 430,000 or so clones, roughly 90% occurring once. The receptor comes from a man between 18 and 35 years old with COVID-19, enrolled during active disease. The chain couples TRBV30 to TRBJ1-2; D is perhaps TRBD1 (5 bases). The sequenced material came from peripheral blood. The CDR3 protein is CAWSRGGRGYGYTF. CDR3 coding DNA: TGTGCCTGGAGTCGGGGGGGTAGAGGGTATGGCTACACCTTC.